Following are 29 T cell receptor beta chains from one sample sequenced in a study of early T cells in non-severe SARS-CoV-2 infection. TCRdb ran MiXCR on the 5' RACE reads and lists one entry per CDR3 protein. The sample includes 55,000 to 70,000 distinct CDR3 sequences, roughly 5.9% of them seen just once. The sample consisted of whole blood. Every receptor here comes from an adult who was a healthcare worker with PCR-confirmed SARS-CoV-2 infection or an uninfected control (not recorded which).

This clonotype was observed at least ten times. The gene calls are TRBV3-1 and TRBJ2-3; D gene unclear. Deletions cut 0 bases from V and 5 bases from J, with 9 bases between. Germline-derived CDR1 and CDR2 are LGHDT and YNNKEL (reference sequence). The CDR3 is made up of 14 amino acids. Here the CDR3 DNA reads TGTGCCAGCAGCCAAGAACCCCCGTTAGATACGCAGTATTTT. This sequence encodes CASSQEPPLDTQYF.

The gene calls are TRBV5-1 and TRBJ2-5; TRBD1 matches 7 bases. The CDR3 sequence is 15 residues long. Trimming took 1 base from V and 1 from J; bases not matched to a gene: 4. The germline CDR1 and CDR2 sequences are SGHRS and YFSETQ. The CDR3 loop reads CASSLRGQRQETQYF. The CDR3 DNA reads as TGCGCCAGCAGCTTGAGGGGGCAGCGCCAAGAGACCCAGTACTTC.

This rearrangement joins TRBV2 to TRBJ2-5; possible D gene TRBD1, 6 bases. There are 13 residues in the CDR3. The germline V gene encodes CDR1 SNHLY and CDR2 FYNNEI. V lost 6 bases and J 4 bases, leaving 12 bases between the germline ends. CDR3 nucleotides: TGTGCCAGCAGATCCGGGACAAGAGAGACCCAGTACTTC. Protein sequence: CASRSGTRETQYF.

This clonotype was seen at least ten times. The J gene is TRBJ2-7, the V gene TRBV7-8, with D possibly being TRBD2 (5 bases). V gave up 4 bases and J gave up 7 bases, with 14 bases separating them. The CDR3 runs 13 residues. From germline, CDR1 is SGHVS and CDR2 FQNEAQ. CDR3 amino acids: CASSSSAVLEQYF. The CDR3 region has the DNA TGTGCCAGCAGCTCCTCAGCGGTTTTAGAGCAGTACTTC.

The chain joins TRBV11-2 to TRBJ2-7; 9 bases match TRBD2. The CDR3 sequence is 16 residues long. CDR1 is SGHAT, CDR2 FQNNGV, per germline. With 6 bases clipped from V and 4 bases from J, the junction kept 13 bases outside the gene matches. Here the CDR3 reads CASSSLPRTSAYEQYF. The CDR3 nucleotides read TGTGCCAGCAGTTCACTCCCAAGGACTAGCGCTTACGAGCAGTACTTC.

This clonotype was seen repeatedly, ten times or more. CDR3 in DNA: TGTGCCAGCTCACCACCGAACAGCCAAGAGACCCAGTACTTC. The encoded protein is CASSPPNSQETQYF. V gene TRBV18 combines with J gene TRBJ2-5, with no clear D. This CDR3 has 14 residues. Trimming left V 0 bases short and J 1 base short, with 6 bases between. Germline V gives CDR1 KGHSH, CDR2 LQKENI.

This clonotype was detected many times. CDR3 loop: CASSKGAGTQVYEQYF. The CDR3, as DNA: TGTGCCAGCAGCAAAGGGGCGGGGACCCAGGTCTACGAGCAGTACTTC. V gene TRBV7-2 combines with J gene TRBJ2-7, with D perhaps matching TRBD2 (6 bases). The CDR3 length is 16 residues. Per the germline V gene, CDR1 is SGHTA and CDR2 is FQGNSA. V was pared by 5 bases and J by 3 bases, with 20 bases between.

This clonotype was picked up many times. The rearrangement joins TRBV29-1 to TRBJ2-7; possibly TRBD1 for D (6 bases). CDR1 and CDR2 (germline): SQVTM, ANQGSEA. The CDR3 contains 11 residues. V was trimmed by 7 bases and J by 7 bases, leaving 14 bases between them. The CDR3 spells CSAGQLREQYF. The CDR3 nucleotides read TGCAGCGCAGGACAGCTCCGGGAGCAGTACTTC.

This clonotype was picked up a small number of times. CDR3 bases: TGTGCCTGGAGTGAACAGGGGATTGATGAGCAGTTCTTC. This gives the protein CAWSEQGIDEQFF. The chain joins TRBV30 to TRBJ2-1, with 7 bases fitting TRBD1. The CDR3 sequence is 13 residues long. Germline V gives CDR1 GTSNPN, CDR2 SVGIG (reference sequence). The V gene end was trimmed by 1 base and the J gene end by 8 bases; junction bases not matched to a gene: 5.

This clonotype was counted at least ten times. The gene calls are TRBV2 and TRBJ2-7; D perhaps matches TRBD2 (5 bases). V was shortened by 7 bases and J by 7 bases, with 17 bases between the two germline ends. The CDR3 totals 13 residues. Germline CDR1 reads SNHLY; CDR2 reads FYNNEI. CDR3 nucleotides: TGTGCCAGCACTACGGGCCGGGAAGGGGAGCAGTACTTC. Encoded protein: CASTTGREGEQYF.

The chain joins TRBV5-4 to TRBJ1-1; D not certain. CDR1 is SGHNT and CDR2 is YYREEE in the germline V gene (reference sequence). V was trimmed by 4 bases and J by 10 bases, leaving 20 bases between them. The CDR3 covers 14 residues. The CDR3 loop is CASSPGPGPIGAFF. The CDR3 bases are TGTGCCAGCAGCCCTGGCCCGGGCCCTATCGGAGCTTTCTTT.

This clonotype came up many times. V is TRBV12-3 or TRBV12-4 and J is TRBJ1-5; the D is unclear. V was shortened by 1 base and J by 2 bases, with 9 bases between the two germline ends. This CDR3 comprises 15 residues. This chain's CDR3 is CASSLGGKGNQPQHF. For the CDR3, the DNA is TGTGCCAGCAGTTTAGGTGGTAAGGGCAATCAGCCCCAGCATTTT.

In its sample, this clonotype was seen many times. The V gene is TRBV6-1, the J gene TRBJ1-1, with a weak D call TRBD1 (6 bases). The CDR3 runs 14 residues. Germline V gene sequence: CDR1 MNHNS, CDR2 SASEGT. V was cut by 5 bases and J by 1 base, with 11 bases left in between. The CDR3, as DNA: TGTGCCAGCAGTTACAACAGGGCGAACACTGAAGCTTTCTTT. Protein sequence: CASSYNRANTEAFF.

The chain has TRBV20-1 and TRBJ1-1, with 9 positions matching TRBD1. Germline loops: CDR1 DFQATT, CDR2 SNEGSKA (reference sequence). The ends lost 6 bases at V and 1 base at J; junction bases unmatched: 15. The length of the CDR3 is 17 residues. The CDR3 reads CSAIDLMGTGTNTEAFF. CDR3 in DNA: TGCAGTGCCATTGACTTGATGGGGACAGGGACGAACACTGAAGCTTTCTTT.

This clonotype was recorded a few times. The J gene is TRBJ2-1, the V gene TRBV11-2; no clear D gene. V was cut by 1 base and J by 5 bases, with 9 bases left in between. This CDR3 comprises 14 residues. Germline loops: CDR1 SGHAT, CDR2 FQNNGV. CDR3 sequence (DNA): TGTGCCAGCAGCTTAGGATATACGAACAATGAGCAGTTCTTC. Its translation is CASSLGYTNNEQFF.

This clonotype was seen many times. The V call is TRBV18, the J call TRBJ2-3; D gene unclear. Between the trimmed V and J ends, which lost 3 bases and 2 bases, there was a span of 3 bases. The CDR3 has 12 amino acids. CDR1 and CDR2 from the germline V gene are KGHSH and LQKENI. The CDR3 DNA reads TGTGCCAGCTCACCTCCCACAGATACGCAGTATTTT. Translating it yields CASSPPTDTQYF.

The sample holds a few counts of this clonotype. This chain connects TRBV6-5 to TRBJ2-1; D is perhaps TRBD2 (6 bases). The V gene lost 6 bases and the J gene lost 6 bases, with 18 bases spanning the gap. The CDR3 is made up of 15 amino acids. The germline CDR1 and CDR2 sequences are MNHEY and SVGAGI. DNA for the CDR3: TGTGCCAGCAGCCAGGAGGGAGCCTCAGGCAATGAGCAGTTCTTC. It encodes CASSQEGASGNEQFF.

This clonotype was recorded many times. V and J are TRBV27 and TRBJ1-6; no clear D gene. In germline, CDR1 is MNHEY, CDR2 SMNVEV (reference sequence). This CDR3 is 12 amino acids long. Trimming cost V 4 bases and J 8 bases, with 6 bases left between them. CDR3 DNA sequence: TGTGCCAGCAGTTCCCGAGATTCACCCCTCCACTTT. Translation gives CASSSRDSPLHF.

This clonotype was seen repeatedly, ten times or more. The chain carries TRBV7-2 and TRBJ1-2; D perhaps matches TRBD1 (6 bases). Per the germline V gene, CDR1 is SGHTA and CDR2 is FQGNSA. The CDR3 spans 15 residues. Trimming cost V 5 bases and J 2 bases, with 15 bases left between them. The CDR3 here is CASSEQGTVNYGYTF. Written as DNA, the CDR3 is TGTGCCAGCAGCGAGCAGGGGACCGTCAACTATGGCTACACCTTC.

The chain combines TRBV7-8 with TRBJ2-7; 10 nucleotides align to TRBD2. V was pared by 5 bases and J by 3 bases, with 7 bases of the junction left unmatched. The CDR3 sequence is 15 residues long. Germline CDR1 SGHVS, CDR2 FQNEAQ. The CDR3 is CASSPGTSEFYEQYF. CDR3 bases: TGTGCCAGCAGCCCCGGGACTAGCGAGTTCTACGAGCAGTACTTC. Looking up the rest from reference TRBV7-8 and TRBJ2-7 gives the full variable domain: GAGVSQSPRYKVAKRGQDVALRCDPISGHVSLFWYQQALGQGPEFLTYFQNEAQLDKSGLPSDRFFAERPEGSVSTLKIQRTQQEDSAVYLCASSPGTSEFYEQYFGPGTRLTVT.

This clonotype has a count of ten or more. This chain links TRBV12-3 or TRBV12-4 with TRBJ2-5; 7 bases map to TRBD1. V was pared by 5 bases and J by 2 bases, with 5 bases of the junction left unmatched. The CDR3 is made up of 14 amino acids. The CDR3 DNA reads as TGTGCCAGCAGTACGCAGGGGGTACAAGAGACCCAGTACTTC. The encoded protein is CASSTQGVQETQYF.

This clonotype was observed many times. The V and J genes are TRBV2 and TRBJ2-7; TRBD1 matches at 7 bases. Losses at the gene ends were 3 bases for V and 4 bases for J; bases not matched to a gene: 6. The germline CDR1 and CDR2 sequences are SNHLY and FYNNEI. This CDR3 spans 14 amino acids. The CDR3 DNA reads as TGTGCCAGCAGTGACACGGGACAGAATTACGAGCAGTACTTC. Translated, it gives CASSDTGQNYEQYF.

CDR3 in DNA: TGTGCCAGCAGCGCATCTAGCGGGAGCTCCTACAATGAGCAGTTCTTC. This codes for CASSASSGSSYNEQFF. The chain has TRBV11-2 and TRBJ2-1, with 10 bases aligning to TRBD2. The J segment lost 0 bases and the V segment lost 5 bases, leaving 4 bases of the junction unmatched. This CDR3 spans 16 amino acids. Germline V gene lookup returns CDR1 SGHAT and CDR2 FQNNGV.

This clonotype was counted many times. The V gene is TRBV27, the J gene TRBJ1-5; TRBD1 agrees at 9 bases. The germline gives CDR1 MNHEY, CDR2 SMNVEV (reference sequence). Trimming took 5 bases from V and 6 from J; bases not matched to a gene: 5. The CDR3 has 14 amino acids. CDR3 amino acids: CASSRQGGSQPQHF. CDR3 DNA sequence: TGTGCCAGCAGTCGACAGGGGGGTAGTCAGCCCCAGCATTTT.

This clonotype was counted at least ten times. The chain recombines TRBV19 with TRBJ2-3; 7 bases fit TRBD1. V lost 5 bases and J lost 2; bases outside the gene matches: 10. Per germline, CDR1 LNHDA and CDR2 SQIVND (reference sequence). CDR3 length: 16 residues. As DNA, the CDR3 is TGTGCCAGTAGTGGCTACCGGGACAGACTCACAGATACGCAGTATTTT. Encoded protein: CASSGYRDRLTDTQYF.

In this sample, this clonotype turned up many times. The V gene is TRBV19, the J gene TRBJ1-4; 9 nucleotides match TRBD1. The CDR3 has 14 residues. Germline assignment: CDR1 LNHDA and CDR2 SQIVND (reference sequence). V shed 4 bases, J shed 5 bases, and the junction held 2 bases outside the gene matches. In DNA form, the CDR3 reads TGTGCCAGTAGTACCGGGACAGGGAATGAAAAACTGTTTTTT. As protein: CASSTGTGNEKLFF.

Many counts were recorded for this clonotype. The chain is built from TRBV10-3 and TRBJ2-2; TRBD2 is a possible D gene (5 bases). CDR3 length: 14 amino acids. V was cut by 8 bases and J by 6 bases, with 16 bases left in between. CDR1 is ENHRY, CDR2 SYGVKD, per germline. The chain's CDR3 is CAIGGPEAAGELFF. In nucleotides, the CDR3 is TGTGCCATCGGCGGGCCAGAGGCGGCCGGGGAGCTGTTTTTT.

There are many counts of this clonotype. This chain links TRBV12-3 or TRBV12-4 with TRBJ2-7; weak D call: TRBD1 (9 bases). V lost 4 bases to trimming and J lost 3 bases, with 25 bases between them. The CDR3 covers 18 residues. The CDR3 DNA reads as TGTGCCAGCAGTTCTATGCCCCGCGGGGGGACAGGGTTCTACGAGCAGTACTTC. Its translation: CASSSMPRGGTGFYEQYF.

In this sample, this clonotype turned up a few times. The CDR3 region is CSVRASGSYEQYF. The CDR3 bases are TGCAGCGTGCGGGCTAGCGGGAGCTACGAGCAGTACTTC. The chain carries TRBV29-1 and TRBJ2-7; 10 nucleotides match TRBD2. From germline, CDR1 is SQVTM and CDR2 ANQGSEA. The CDR3 has 13 residues. J lost 3 bases, V lost 6 bases, and 5 bases had no gene match.